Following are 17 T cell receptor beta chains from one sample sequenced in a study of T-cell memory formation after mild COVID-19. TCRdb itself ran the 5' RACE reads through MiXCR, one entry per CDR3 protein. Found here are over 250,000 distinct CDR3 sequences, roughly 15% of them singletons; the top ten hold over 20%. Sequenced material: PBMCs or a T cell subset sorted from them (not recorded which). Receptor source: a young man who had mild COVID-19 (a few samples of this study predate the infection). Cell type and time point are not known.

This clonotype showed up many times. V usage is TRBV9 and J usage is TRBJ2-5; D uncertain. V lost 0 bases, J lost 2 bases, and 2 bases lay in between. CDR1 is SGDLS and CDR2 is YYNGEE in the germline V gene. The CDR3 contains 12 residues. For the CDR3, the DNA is TGTGCCAGCAGCGTAGAGCAAGAGACCCAGTACTTC. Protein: CASSVEQETQYF. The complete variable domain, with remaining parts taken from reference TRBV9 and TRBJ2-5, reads DSGVTQTPKHLITATGQRVTLRCSPRSGDLSVYWYQQSLDQGLQFLIQYYNGEERAKGNILERFSAQQFPDLHSELNLSSLELGDSALYFCASSVEQETQYFGPGTRLLVL.

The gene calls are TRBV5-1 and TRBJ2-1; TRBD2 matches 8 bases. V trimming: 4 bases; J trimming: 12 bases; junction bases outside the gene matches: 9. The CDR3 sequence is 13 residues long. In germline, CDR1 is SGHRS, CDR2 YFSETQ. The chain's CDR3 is CASSVDRGGGQFF. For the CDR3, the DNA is TGCGCCAGCAGCGTAGACCGGGGGGGCGGGCAGTTCTTC.

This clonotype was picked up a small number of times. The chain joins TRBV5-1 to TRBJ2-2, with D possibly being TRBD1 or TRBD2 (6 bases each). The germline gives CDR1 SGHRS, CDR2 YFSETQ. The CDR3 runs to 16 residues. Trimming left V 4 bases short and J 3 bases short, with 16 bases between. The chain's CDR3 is CASSQGSGGHTGELFF. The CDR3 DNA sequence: TGCGCCAGCAGCCAAGGGTCCGGGGGCCACACCGGGGAGCTGTTTTTT.

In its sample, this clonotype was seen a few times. CDR3 in amino acids: CASSQEGVGELFF. Written as DNA, the CDR3 is TGTGCCAGCAGCCAAGAAGGAGTCGGGGAGCTGTTTTTT. The gene calls are TRBV3-1 and TRBJ2-2; D is undetermined. This CDR3 region has 13 residues. Germline V gives CDR1 LGHDT, CDR2 YNNKEL (reference sequence). The V end lost 0 bases, the J end lost 7 bases, and 6 bases lay between the germline ends.

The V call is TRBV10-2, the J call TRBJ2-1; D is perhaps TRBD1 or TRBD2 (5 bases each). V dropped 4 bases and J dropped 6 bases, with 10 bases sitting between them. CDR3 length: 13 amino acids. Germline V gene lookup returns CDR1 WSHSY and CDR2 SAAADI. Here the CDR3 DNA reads TGCGCCAGCAGTGTACTGGGGACCAATGAGCAGTTCTTC. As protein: CASSVLGTNEQFF.

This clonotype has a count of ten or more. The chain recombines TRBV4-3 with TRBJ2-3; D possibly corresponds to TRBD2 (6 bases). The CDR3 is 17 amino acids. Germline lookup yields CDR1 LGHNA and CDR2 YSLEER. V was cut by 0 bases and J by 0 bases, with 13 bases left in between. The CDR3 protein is CASSQDIGTSSTDTQYF. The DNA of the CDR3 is TGCGCCAGCAGCCAAGATATAGGGACTTCAAGCACAGATACGCAGTATTTT.

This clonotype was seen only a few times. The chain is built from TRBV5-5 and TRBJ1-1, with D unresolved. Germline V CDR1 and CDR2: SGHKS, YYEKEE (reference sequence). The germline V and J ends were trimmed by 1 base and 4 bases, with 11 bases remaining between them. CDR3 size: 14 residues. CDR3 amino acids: CASSLRHRSTEAFF. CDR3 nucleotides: TGTGCCAGCAGCTTGAGGCATCGCTCCACTGAAGCTTTCTTT.

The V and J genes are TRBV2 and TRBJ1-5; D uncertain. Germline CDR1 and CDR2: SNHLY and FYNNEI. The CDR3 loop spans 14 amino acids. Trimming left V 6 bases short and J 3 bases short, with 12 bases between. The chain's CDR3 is CASSLRKINQPQHF. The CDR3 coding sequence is TGTGCCAGCAGCTTACGGAAGATCAATCAGCCCCAGCATTTT.

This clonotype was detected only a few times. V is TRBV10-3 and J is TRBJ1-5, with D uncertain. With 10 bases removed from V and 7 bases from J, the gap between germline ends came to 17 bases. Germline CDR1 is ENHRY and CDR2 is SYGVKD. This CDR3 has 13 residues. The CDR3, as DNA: TGTGCCACCGTCGGAAACCTCCAGCAGCCCCAGCATTTT. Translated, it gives CATVGNLQQPQHF.

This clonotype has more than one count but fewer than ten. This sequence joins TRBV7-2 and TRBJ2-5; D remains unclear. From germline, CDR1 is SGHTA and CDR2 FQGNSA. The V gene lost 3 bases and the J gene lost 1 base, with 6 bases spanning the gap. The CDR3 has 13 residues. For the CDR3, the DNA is TGTGCCAGCAGCTTCGAATCCCAAGAGACCCAGTACTTC. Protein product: CASSFESQETQYF.

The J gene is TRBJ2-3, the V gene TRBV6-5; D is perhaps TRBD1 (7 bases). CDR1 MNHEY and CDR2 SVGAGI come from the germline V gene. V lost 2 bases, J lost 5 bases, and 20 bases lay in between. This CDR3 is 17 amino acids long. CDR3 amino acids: CASSYQGRGQRIDTQYF. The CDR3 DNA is TGTGCCAGCAGTTACCAAGGGCGGGGACAGAGGATAGATACGCAGTATTTT.

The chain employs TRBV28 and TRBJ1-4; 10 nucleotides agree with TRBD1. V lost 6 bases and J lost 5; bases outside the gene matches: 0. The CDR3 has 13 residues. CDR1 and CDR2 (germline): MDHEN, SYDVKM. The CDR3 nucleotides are TGTGCCAGCAGGGACAGGGGGAATGAAAAACTGTTTTTT. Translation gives CASRDRGNEKLFF.

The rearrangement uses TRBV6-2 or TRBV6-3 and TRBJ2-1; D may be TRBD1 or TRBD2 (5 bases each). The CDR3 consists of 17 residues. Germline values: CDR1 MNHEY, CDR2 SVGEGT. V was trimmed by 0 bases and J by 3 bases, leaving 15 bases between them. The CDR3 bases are TGTGCCAGCAGTTACTCGAGTGTGAGAGGGGTCTACAATGAGCAGTTCTTC. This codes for CASSYSSVRGVYNEQFF.

The CDR3 is CASSPTRQGYNEQFF. Here the CDR3 DNA reads TGTGCCAGCAGCCCGACCCGACAGGGTTACAATGAGCAGTTCTTC. The chain employs TRBV7-3 and TRBJ2-1; 7 bases map to TRBD1. J gave up 4 bases and V 5 bases, and 8 bases lay outside the gene matches. Germline V gene sequence: CDR1 SGHTA, CDR2 FQGTGA. CDR3 length: 15 amino acids.

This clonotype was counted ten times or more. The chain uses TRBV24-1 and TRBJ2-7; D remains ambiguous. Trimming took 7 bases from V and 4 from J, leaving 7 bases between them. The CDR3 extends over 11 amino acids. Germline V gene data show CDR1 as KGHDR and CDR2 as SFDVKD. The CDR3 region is CATRLGYEQYV. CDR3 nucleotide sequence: TGTGCCACCAGGTTGGGTTACGAGCAGTACGTC.

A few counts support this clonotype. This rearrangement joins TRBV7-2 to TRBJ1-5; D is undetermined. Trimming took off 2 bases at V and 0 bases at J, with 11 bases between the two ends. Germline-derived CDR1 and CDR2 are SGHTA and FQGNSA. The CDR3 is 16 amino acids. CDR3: CASSLYASYSNQPQHF. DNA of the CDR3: TGTGCCAGCAGCTTATACGCGAGTTATAGCAATCAGCCCCAGCATTTT.

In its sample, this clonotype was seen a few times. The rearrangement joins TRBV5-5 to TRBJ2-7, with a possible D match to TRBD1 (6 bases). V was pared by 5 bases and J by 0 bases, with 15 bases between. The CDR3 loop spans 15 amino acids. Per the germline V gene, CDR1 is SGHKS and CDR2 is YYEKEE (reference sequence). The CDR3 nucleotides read TGTGCCAGCAGGCGTCGACAGGAAAGCTCCTACGAGCAGTACTTC. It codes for CASRRRQESSYEQYF. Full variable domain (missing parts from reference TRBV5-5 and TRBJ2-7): DAGVTQSPTHLIKTRGQQVTLRCSPISGHKSVSWYQQVLGQGPQFIFQYYEKEERGRGNFPDRFSARQFPNYSSELNVNALLLGDSALYLCASRRRQESSYEQYFGPGTRLTVT.